The clone carrying this T cell receptor (beta chain) was seen a handful of times. CDR3 length: 13 amino acids. Trimming removed 0 bases from V and 8 bases from J; junction bases left unmatched: 3. The entry originates in a study of patients and donors after allogeneic stem cell transplantation. MiXCR was run by TCRdb on the RT-PCR reads, yielding one entry per CDR3 protein. Of about 200,000 distinct CDR3 sequences listed, around two fifths are singletons. The sample was blood, either unsorted or a sorted T cell fraction (not recorded which). This TCR was recovered from a human donor who was either an allogeneic HSCT recipient or a stem cell or donor lymphocyte infusion donor (not recorded which). It is not recorded whose cells these are; they may come from a transplant donor. The rearrangement joins TRBV12-3 or TRBV12-4 to TRBJ1-2; 7 bases agree with TRBD1. The CDR3 DNA is TGTGCCAGCAGTTTAGCAGGGGGCTGGGGCTACACCTTC. Translating it yields CASSLAGGWGYTF.